The 21 T cell receptor beta chains below come from one sample, sequenced in a study of blood T cell repertoires in COVID-19. The method was immunoSEQ multiplex PCR; TCRdb's version includes in-frame clones alone and lacks a portion of them. The data hold 90,000 to 120,000 clones, with less than 80% observed a single time. The source material was peripheral blood. These receptors all stem from a man between 65 and 80 years old with active or convalescent COVID-19.

The V call is TRBV30, the J call TRBJ2-6; a possible D gene is TRBD1 (5 bases). Trimming left V 7 bases short and J 0 bases short, with 16 bases between. Germline values: CDR1 GTSNPN, CDR2 SVGIG (reference sequence). This CDR3 has 16 residues. CDR3: CASRGRWFSGANVLTF. DNA for the CDR3: TGTGCCTCAAGGGGCAGGTGGTTCTCTGGGGCCAACGTCCTGACTTTC.

The rearrangement uses TRBV5-1 and TRBJ1-2; D unresolved. Deletions cut 3 bases from V and 1 base from J, with 13 bases between. This CDR3 is 15 amino acids long. Germline V gene sequence: CDR1 SGHRS, CDR2 YFSETQ. As DNA, the CDR3 is TGCGCCAGCAGCTCGACGGGAATATTTAACTATGGCTACACCTTC. Translated, it gives CASSSTGIFNYGYTF.

V is TRBV5-1 and J is TRBJ1-6; maybe TRBD1 (6 bases). The CDR3 has 16 residues. Trimming took 2 bases from V and 7 from J, leaving 16 bases between them. Germline CDR1 and CDR2: SGHRS and YFSETQ. In DNA form, the CDR3 reads TGCGCCAGCAGCTTACAAGTCGCGCAGGGGAATTCACCCCTCCACTTT. This encodes CASSLQVAQGNSPLHF.

The count of this clone is one. V and J are TRBV20-1 and TRBJ2-7; D gene unclear. The CDR3 length is 11 residues. The V and J ends lost 1 base and 4 bases respectively, with 5 bases between them. Germline assignment: CDR1 DFQATT and CDR2 SNEGSKA (reference sequence). The CDR3 sequence is CSARAPYEQYF. The CDR3 DNA is TGCAGTGCTAGAGCCCCTTACGAGCAGTACTTC.

J is TRBJ1-5 and V is TRBV30; possible D gene TRBD1, 5 bases. Trimming cost V 2 bases and J 4 bases, with 9 bases left between them. The CDR3 spans 13 residues. In germline, CDR1 is GTSNPN, CDR2 SVGIG (reference sequence). CDR3 in amino acids: CAWSSQGNQPQHF. The CDR3 DNA reads TGTGCCTGGAGTTCTCAGGGTAATCAGCCCCAGCATTTT.

A single count supports this clone. This chain uses TRBV19 with TRBJ1-2, with TRBD1 identical over 10 bases. This CDR3 is 13 amino acids long. The trim removed 4 bases at V and 8 bases at J, leaving 4 bases unmatched. Germline CDR1 and CDR2: LNHDA and SQIVND (reference sequence). The CDR3, as DNA: TGTGCCAGTAGTAGAGGACAGGGGGACGGCTACACCTTC. This sequence encodes CASSRGQGDGYTF.

The chain joins TRBV2 to TRBJ1-1; tentatively, D is TRBD1 (5 bases). Trimming removed 8 bases at V and 1 base at J, with 11 bases between. Germline CDR1 SNHLY, CDR2 FYNNEI. The CDR3 length is 13 residues. The CDR3 DNA reads as TGTGCCAGCCTGGGACTCCAGAACACTGAAGCTTTCTTT. Its protein is CASLGLQNTEAFF.

The rearrangement joins TRBV5-1 to TRBJ2-2; D gene uncertain. The germline gives CDR1 SGHRS, CDR2 YFSETQ. V was cut by 1 base and J by 2 bases, with 9 bases left in between. The CDR3 runs 15 residues. In nucleotides, the CDR3 is TGCGCCAGCAGCTTGCAAGCGAAAAACACCGGGGAGCTGTTTTTT. It yields the protein CASSLQAKNTGELFF.

The rearrangement uses TRBV4-2 and TRBJ2-3, with 8 bases aligning to TRBD1. Germline values: CDR1 LGHNA, CDR2 YNFKEQ. With V trimmed by 0 bases and J by 4 bases, 6 bases remained unmatched. The CDR3 spans 16 residues. DNA of the CDR3: TGTGCCAGCAGCCAAGACGGGACAGGTGGAGCAGATACGCAGTATTTT. Its translation is CASSQDGTGGADTQYF.

J is TRBJ2-7 and V is TRBV7-9; 8 positions agree with TRBD1. Looked up from germline, CDR1 is SEHNR and CDR2 is FQNEAQ (reference sequence). The CDR3 extends over 15 amino acids. Trimming at V came to 4 bases and at J to 7 bases, leaving 12 bases not matched to a gene. CDR3 region: CASSSSGTGTGEQYF. CDR3 DNA sequence: TGTGCCAGCAGCTCTTCCGGGACAGGTACGGGGGAGCAGTACTTC.

This rearrangement joins TRBV4-2 to TRBJ1-1, with D unclear. CDR3 length: 13 amino acids. Germline V gene sequence: CDR1 LGHNA, CDR2 YNFKEQ. The V and J ends lost 1 base and 4 bases respectively, with 7 bases between them. The CDR3 DNA reads as TGTGCCAGCAGCCAAGGGCGGGGCACTGAAGCTTTCTTT. It translates to CASSQGRGTEAFF.

The rearrangement joins TRBV2 to TRBJ2-1; 8 bases are shared with TRBD1. This CDR3 spans 13 amino acids. V shed 8 bases and J 7 bases; nucleotides not matched to a gene: 7. Germline V lookup: CDR1 SNHLY, CDR2 FYNNEI. CDR3 protein: CASRTGPGNEQFF. The CDR3 DNA reads TGTGCCAGCCGGACAGGGCCTGGGAATGAGCAGTTCTTC.

The J gene is TRBJ2-1, the V gene TRBV9, with TRBD2 identical over 7 bases. CDR3 length: 16 residues. Germline-derived CDR1 and CDR2 are SGDLS and YYNGEE. V shed 0 bases, J shed 3 bases, and the junction held 6 bases outside the gene matches. The CDR3 bases are TGTGCCAGCAGCGTAGCAACGGGGGGAATCTACAATGAGCAGTTCTTC. This sequence encodes CASSVATGGIYNEQFF.

This clone was counted once. The chain carries TRBV18 and TRBJ1-1; TRBD1 agrees at 8 bases. The CDR3 spans 15 residues. The J segment lost 12 bases and the V segment lost 0 bases, leaving 12 bases of the junction unmatched. Germline loops: CDR1 KGHSH, CDR2 LQKENI. CDR3 in amino acids: CASSPPLKQGGATFF. CDR3 in DNA: TGTGCCAGCTCACCACCGTTAAAACAGGGGGGAGCAACTTTCTTT.

CDR3 sequence reads: CASSPGRGNEQFF. In nucleotides, the CDR3 is TGTGCCAGCAGCCCAGGGAGGGGCAATGAGCAGTTCTTC. This rearrangement joins TRBV7-3 to TRBJ2-1; TRBD2 aligns across 7 bases. CDR3 length equals 13 residues. Germline V gene lookup returns CDR1 SGHTA and CDR2 FQGTGA. V shed 5 bases and J 6 bases; nucleotides not matched to a gene: 4.

V is TRBV24-1 and J is TRBJ2-1, with 7 bases lining up with TRBD1. CDR1 and CDR2 (germline): KGHDR, SFDVKD. The CDR3 is 13 amino acids. The trim removed 4 bases at V and 6 bases at J, leaving 2 bases unmatched. CDR3 region: CATSEGQRNEQFF. CDR3 nucleotides: TGTGCCACCAGTGAGGGACAGCGCAATGAGCAGTTCTTC.

V is TRBV7-9 and J is TRBJ2-3, with 9 bases identical to TRBD1. CDR1 and CDR2 (germline): SEHNR, FQNEAQ (reference sequence). The CDR3 spans 17 residues. Losses at the gene ends were 4 bases for V and 1 base for J; bases not matched to a gene: 9. CDR3 in amino acids: CASSSGQGAHGTDTQYF. CDR3 nucleotides: TGTGCCAGCAGCTCGGGACAGGGAGCTCATGGCACAGATACGCAGTATTTT. The full variable domain, completed using reference TRBV7-9 and TRBJ2-3, is DTGVSQNPRHKITKRGQNVTFRCDPISEHNRLYWYRQTLGQGPEFLTYFQNEAQLEKSRLLSDRFSAERPKGSFSTLEIQRTEQGDSAMYLCASSSGQGAHGTDTQYFGPGTRLTVL.

Here the CDR3 reads CASSFYRDGYGYTF. The CDR3 nucleotides read TGTGCCAGCAGTTTTTACAGGGATGGCTATGGCTACACCTTC. The rearrangement joins TRBV27 to TRBJ1-2, with D possibly TRBD1 on 6 matching bases. The CDR3 covers 14 residues. CDR1 is MNHEY, CDR2 SMNVEV, per germline (reference sequence). The V end lost 3 bases, the J end lost 4 bases, and 12 bases lay between the germline ends.

The J gene is TRBJ2-1, the V gene TRBV28; possibly TRBD1 for D (6 bases). Trimming took 6 bases from V and 2 from J, leaving 11 bases between them. Germline-derived CDR1 and CDR2 are MDHEN and SYDVKM. This CDR3 has 14 residues. Here the CDR3 DNA reads TGTGCCAGCAGGATAGGGGGTCCCTACAATGAGCAGTTCTTC. This sequence encodes CASRIGGPYNEQFF.

Comments on this clone: An end of the junction differs from the germline gene, which may be a read error. The CDR3 DNA reads as TGTGCCAGCAGCCTAGCGGAGACGAACACCGGGGAGCTGTTTTTT. It translates to CASSLAETNTGELFF. This rearrangement joins TRBV7-8 to TRBJ2-2; 7 bases map to TRBD2. CDR3 length equals 15 residues. CDR1 is SGHVS, CDR2 FQNEAQ, per germline.

This chain joins TRBV5-6 and TRBJ1-2, with TRBD1 identical over 9 bases. CDR3 length equals 13 residues. J gave up 6 bases and V 4 bases, and 4 bases lay outside the gene matches. The germline gives CDR1 SGHDT, CDR2 YYEEEE. The CDR3 is CASSKTGGDGYTF. Written as DNA, the CDR3 is TGTGCCAGCAGCAAAACAGGGGGCGATGGCTACACCTTC.